The clone carrying this T cell receptor (beta chain) appeared once. Its cognate antigen is unknown. The source of the sample is a study of cytomegalovirus exposure and HLA in healthy donors. PCR amplification relied on 60 Vbeta primers (plus 13 Jbeta primers). The method was immunoSEQ multiplex PCR; TCRdb's version includes in-frame clones alone and lacks a portion of them. This sample carries under 200,000 clones, around 80% of them seen once, and the ten largest clones take 1.9%. Germline lookup yields CDR1 SNHLY and CDR2 FYNNEI. This CDR3 is built from 12 residues. The V and J ends lost 7 bases and 5 bases respectively, with 10 bases between them. Overall study results and limits: More clonal expansion characterized HLA-associated TCR beta chains than equally common others in a later analysis.

The sequenced material came from PBMCs. The V call is TRBV2, the J call TRBJ2-3; D perhaps matches TRBD1 (6 bases). This clonotype was obtained from a man between 18 and 29 years old in good health and CMV-seronegative. CDR3 region: CASNLGGDTQYF. The CDR3 region has the DNA TGTGCCAGCAACCTAGGGGGAGATACGCAGTATTTT.